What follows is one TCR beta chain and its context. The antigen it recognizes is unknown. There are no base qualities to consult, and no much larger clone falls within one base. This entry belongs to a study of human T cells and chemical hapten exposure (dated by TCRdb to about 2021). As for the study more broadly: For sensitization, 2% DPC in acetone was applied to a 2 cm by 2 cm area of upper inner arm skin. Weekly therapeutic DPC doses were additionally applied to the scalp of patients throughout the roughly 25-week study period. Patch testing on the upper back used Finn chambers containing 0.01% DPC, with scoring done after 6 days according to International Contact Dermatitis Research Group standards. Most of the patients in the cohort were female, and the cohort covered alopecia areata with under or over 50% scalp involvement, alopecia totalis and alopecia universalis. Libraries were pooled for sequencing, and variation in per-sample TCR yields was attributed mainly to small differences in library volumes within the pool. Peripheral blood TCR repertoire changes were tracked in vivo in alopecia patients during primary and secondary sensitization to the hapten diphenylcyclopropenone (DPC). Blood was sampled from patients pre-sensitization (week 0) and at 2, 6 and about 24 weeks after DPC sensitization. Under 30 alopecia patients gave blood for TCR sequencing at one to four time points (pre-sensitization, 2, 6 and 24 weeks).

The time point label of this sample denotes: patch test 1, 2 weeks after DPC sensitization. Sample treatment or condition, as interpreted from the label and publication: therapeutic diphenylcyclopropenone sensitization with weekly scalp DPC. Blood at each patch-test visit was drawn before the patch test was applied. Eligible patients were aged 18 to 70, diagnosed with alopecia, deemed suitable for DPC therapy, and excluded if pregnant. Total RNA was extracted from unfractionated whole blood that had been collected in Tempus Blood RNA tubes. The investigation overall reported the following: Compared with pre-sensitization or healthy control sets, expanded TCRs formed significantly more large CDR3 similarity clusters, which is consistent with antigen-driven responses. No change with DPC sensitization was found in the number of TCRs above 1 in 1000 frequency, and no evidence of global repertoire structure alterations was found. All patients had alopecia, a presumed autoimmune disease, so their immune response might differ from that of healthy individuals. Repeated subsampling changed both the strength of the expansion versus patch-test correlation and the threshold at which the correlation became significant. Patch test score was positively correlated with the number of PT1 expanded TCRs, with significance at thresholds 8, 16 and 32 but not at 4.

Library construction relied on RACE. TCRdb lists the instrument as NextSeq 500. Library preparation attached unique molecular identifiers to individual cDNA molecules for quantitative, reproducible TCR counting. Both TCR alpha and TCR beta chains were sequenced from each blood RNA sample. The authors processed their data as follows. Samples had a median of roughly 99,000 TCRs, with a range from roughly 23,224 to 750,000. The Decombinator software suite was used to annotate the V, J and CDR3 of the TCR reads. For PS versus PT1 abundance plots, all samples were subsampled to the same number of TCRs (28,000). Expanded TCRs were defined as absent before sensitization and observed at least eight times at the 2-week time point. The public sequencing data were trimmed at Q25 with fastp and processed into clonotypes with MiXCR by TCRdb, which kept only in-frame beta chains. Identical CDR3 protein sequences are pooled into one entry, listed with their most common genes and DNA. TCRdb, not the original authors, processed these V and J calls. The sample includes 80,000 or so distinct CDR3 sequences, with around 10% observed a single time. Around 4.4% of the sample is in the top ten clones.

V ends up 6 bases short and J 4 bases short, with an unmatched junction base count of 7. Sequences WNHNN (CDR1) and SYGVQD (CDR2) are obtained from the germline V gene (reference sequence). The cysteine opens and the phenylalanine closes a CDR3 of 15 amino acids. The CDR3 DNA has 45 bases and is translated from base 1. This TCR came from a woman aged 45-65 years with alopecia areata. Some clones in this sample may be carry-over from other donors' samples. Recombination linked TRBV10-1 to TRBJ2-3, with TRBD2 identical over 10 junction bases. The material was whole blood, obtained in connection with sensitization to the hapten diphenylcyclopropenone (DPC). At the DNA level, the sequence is TGCGCCAGCAGCTTTCTAGCGGGAGATCCAGATACGCAGTATTTT. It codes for CASSFLAGDPDTQYF.